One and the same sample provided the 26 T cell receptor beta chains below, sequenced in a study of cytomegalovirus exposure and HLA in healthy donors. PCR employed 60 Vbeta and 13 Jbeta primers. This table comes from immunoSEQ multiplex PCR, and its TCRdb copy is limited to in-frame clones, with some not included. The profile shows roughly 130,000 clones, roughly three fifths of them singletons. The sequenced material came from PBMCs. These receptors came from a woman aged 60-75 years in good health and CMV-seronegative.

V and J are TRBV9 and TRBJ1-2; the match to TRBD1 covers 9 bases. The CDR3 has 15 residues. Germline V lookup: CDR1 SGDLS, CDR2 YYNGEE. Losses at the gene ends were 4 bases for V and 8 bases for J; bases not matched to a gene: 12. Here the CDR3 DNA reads TGTGCCAGCAGCACCATGACTGGGACAGGGAACGGCTACACCTTC. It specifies CASSTMTGTGNGYTF. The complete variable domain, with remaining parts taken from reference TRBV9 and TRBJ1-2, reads DSGVTQTPKHLITATGQRVTLRCSPRSGDLSVYWYQQSLDQGLQFLIQYYNGEERAKGNILERFSAQQFPDLHSELNLSSLELGDSALYFCASSTMTGTGNGYTFGSGTRLTVV.

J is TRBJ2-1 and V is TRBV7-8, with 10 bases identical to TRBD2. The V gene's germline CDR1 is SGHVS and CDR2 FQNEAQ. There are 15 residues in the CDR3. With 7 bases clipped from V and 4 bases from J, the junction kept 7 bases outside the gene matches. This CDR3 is CASTILAGRYNEQFF. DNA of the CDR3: TGTGCCAGCACCATACTAGCGGGGCGATACAATGAGCAGTTCTTC.

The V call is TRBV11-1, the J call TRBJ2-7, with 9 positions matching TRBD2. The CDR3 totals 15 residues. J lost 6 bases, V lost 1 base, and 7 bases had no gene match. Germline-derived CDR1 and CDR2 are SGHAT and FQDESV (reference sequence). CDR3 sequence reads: CASSLVLAGGSEQYF. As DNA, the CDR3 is TGTGCCAGCAGCTTAGTCTTGGCGGGAGGGTCCGAGCAGTACTTC. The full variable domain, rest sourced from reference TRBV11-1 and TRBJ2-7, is EAEVAQSPRYKITEKSQAVAFWCDPISGHATLYWYRQILGQGPELLVQFQDESVVDDSQLPKDRFSAERLKGVDSTLKIQPAELGDSAMYLCASSLVLAGGSEQYFGPGTRLTVT.

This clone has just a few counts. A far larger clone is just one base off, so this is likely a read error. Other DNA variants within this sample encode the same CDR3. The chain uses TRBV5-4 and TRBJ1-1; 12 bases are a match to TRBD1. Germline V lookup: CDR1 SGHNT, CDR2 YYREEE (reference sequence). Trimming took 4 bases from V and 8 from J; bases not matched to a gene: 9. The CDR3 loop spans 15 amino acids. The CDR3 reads CASSQDRDRGPEAFF. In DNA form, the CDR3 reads TGTGCCAGCAGCCAAGACCGGGACAGGGGGCCAGAAGCTTTCTTT.

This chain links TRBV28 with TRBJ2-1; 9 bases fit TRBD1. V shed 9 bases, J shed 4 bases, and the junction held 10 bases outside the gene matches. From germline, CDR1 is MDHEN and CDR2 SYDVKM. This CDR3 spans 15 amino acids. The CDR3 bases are TGTGCCAGTGGGGACCTACAGGGGGCGTACAATGAGCAGTTCTTC. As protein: CASGDLQGAYNEQFF.

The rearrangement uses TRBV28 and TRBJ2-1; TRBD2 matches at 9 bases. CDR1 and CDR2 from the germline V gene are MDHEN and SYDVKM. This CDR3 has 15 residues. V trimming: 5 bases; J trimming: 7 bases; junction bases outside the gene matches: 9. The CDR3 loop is CASSPTGTSRNEQFF. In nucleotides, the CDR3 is TGTGCCAGCAGTCCCACCGGGACTAGCAGGAATGAGCAGTTCTTC. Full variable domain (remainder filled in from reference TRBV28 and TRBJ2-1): DVKVTQSSRYLVKRTGEKVFLECVQDMDHENMFWYRQDPGLGLRLIYFSYDVKMKEKGDIPEGYSVSREKKERFSLILESASTNQTSMYLCASSPTGTSRNEQFFGPGTRLTVL.

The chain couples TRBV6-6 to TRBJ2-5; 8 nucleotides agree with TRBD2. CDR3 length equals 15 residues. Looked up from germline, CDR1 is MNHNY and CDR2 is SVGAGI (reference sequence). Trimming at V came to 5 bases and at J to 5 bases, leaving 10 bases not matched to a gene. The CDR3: CASSVAGLVFETQYF. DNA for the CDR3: TGTGCCAGCAGTGTAGCGGGACTAGTGTTTGAGACCCAGTACTTC.

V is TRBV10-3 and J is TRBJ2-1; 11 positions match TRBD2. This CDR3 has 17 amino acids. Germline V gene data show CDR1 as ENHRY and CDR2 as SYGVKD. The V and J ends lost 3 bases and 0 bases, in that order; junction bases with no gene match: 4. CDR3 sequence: CAISETGLADSYNEQFF. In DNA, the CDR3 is TGTGCCATCAGTGAAACGGGACTAGCGGACTCCTACAATGAGCAGTTCTTC.

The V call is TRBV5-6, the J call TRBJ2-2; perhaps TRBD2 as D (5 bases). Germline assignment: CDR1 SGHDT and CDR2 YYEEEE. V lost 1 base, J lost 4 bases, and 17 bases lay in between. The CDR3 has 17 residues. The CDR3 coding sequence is TGTGCCAGCAGCTTGCCCCGGAGCGGCCGGGGCACCGGGGAGCTGTTTTTT. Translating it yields CASSLPRSGRGTGELFF.

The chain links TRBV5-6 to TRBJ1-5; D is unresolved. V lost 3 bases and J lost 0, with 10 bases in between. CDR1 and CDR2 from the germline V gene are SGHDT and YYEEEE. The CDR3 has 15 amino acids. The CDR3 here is CASSWTGNSNQPQHF. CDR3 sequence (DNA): TGTGCCAGCAGCTGGACCGGGAATAGCAATCAGCCCCAGCATTTT.

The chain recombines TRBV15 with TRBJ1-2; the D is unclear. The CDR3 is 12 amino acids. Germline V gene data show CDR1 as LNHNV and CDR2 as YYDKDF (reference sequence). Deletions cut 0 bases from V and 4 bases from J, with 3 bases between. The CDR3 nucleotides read TGTGCCACCAGCAGAGACGGCTATGGCTACACCTTC. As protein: CATSRDGYGYTF.

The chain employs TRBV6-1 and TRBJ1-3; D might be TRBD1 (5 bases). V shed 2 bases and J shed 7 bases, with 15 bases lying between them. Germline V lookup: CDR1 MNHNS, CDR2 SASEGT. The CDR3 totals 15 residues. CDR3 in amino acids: CASSEWRAGGNTIYF. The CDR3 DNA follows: TGTGCCAGCAGTGAATGGAGGGCCGGGGGGAACACCATATATTTT.

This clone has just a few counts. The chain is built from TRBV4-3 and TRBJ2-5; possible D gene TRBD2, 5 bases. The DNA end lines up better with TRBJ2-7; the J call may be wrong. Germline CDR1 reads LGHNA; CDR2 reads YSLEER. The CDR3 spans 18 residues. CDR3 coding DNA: TGCGCCAGCAGCCAAGCTGGGGATCCGGGGTTGAGCTCCTACGAGCAGTACTTC. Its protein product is CASSQAGDPGLSSYEQYF.

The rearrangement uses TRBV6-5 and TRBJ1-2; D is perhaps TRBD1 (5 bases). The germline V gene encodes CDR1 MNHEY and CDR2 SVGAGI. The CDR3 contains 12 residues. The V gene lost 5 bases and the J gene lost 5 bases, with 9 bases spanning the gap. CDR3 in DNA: TGTGCCAGCAGTGAACAGGTTTATGGCTACACCTTC. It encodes CASSEQVYGYTF.

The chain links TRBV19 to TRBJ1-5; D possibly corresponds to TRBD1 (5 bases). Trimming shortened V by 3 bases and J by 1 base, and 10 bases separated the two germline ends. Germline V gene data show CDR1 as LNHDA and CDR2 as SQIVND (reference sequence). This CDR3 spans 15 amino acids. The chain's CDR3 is CASSMQGTSNQPQHF. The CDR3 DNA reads TGTGCCAGTAGTATGCAGGGCACGAGCAATCAGCCCCAGCATTTT.

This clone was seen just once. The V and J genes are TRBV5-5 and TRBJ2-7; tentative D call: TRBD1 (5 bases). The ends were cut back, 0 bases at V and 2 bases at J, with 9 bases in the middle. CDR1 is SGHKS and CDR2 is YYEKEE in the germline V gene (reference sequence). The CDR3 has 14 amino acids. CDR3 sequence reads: CASSLADSAYEQYF. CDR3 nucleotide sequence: TGTGCCAGCAGCTTGGCCGACAGCGCCTACGAGCAGTACTTC. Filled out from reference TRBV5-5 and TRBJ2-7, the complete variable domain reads DAGVTQSPTHLIKTRGQQVTLRCSPISGHKSVSWYQQVLGQGPQFIFQYYEKEERGRGNFPDRFSARQFPNYSSELNVNALLLGDSALYLCASSLADSAYEQYFGPGTRLTVT.

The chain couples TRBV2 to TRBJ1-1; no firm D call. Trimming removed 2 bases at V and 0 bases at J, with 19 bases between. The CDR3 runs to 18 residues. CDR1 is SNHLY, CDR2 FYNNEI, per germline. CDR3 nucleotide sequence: TGTGCCAGCAGTGAACCTCGCTTAGCGTTCGGGATGAACACTGAAGCTTTCTTT. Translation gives CASSEPRLAFGMNTEAFF.

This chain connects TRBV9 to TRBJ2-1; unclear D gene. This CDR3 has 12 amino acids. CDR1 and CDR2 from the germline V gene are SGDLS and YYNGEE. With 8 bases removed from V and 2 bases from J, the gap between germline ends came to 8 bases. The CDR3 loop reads CASSAAYNEQFF. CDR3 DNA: TGTGCCAGTTCCGCGGCCTACAATGAGCAGTTCTTC.

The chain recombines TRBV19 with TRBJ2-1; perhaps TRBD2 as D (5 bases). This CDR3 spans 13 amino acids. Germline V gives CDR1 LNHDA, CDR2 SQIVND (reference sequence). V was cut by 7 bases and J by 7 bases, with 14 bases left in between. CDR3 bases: TGTGCCAGTATGAGGCTCAGCGGAAATGAGCAGTTCTTC. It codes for CASMRLSGNEQFF.

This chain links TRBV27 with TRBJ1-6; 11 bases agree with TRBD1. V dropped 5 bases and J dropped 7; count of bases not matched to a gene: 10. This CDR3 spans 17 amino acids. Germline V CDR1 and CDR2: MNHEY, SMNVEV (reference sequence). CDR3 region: CASSLFPGTGGNSPLHF. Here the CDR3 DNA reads TGTGCCAGCAGTCTCTTCCCCGGGACAGGGGGAAATTCACCCCTCCACTTT.

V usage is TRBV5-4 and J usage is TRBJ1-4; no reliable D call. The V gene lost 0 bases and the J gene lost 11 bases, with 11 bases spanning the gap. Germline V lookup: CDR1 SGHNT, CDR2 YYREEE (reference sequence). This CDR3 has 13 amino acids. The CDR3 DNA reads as TGTGCCAGCAGCTTGGCGGGAGGCGGGAAACTGTTTTTT. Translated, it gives CASSLAGGGKLFF.

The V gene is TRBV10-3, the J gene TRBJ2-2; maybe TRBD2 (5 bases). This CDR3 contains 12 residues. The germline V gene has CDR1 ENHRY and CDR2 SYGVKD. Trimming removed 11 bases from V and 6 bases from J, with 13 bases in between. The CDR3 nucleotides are TGTGCCGTCCAAGAGGGTGCCGGGGAGCTGTTTTTT. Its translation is CAVQEGAGELFF.

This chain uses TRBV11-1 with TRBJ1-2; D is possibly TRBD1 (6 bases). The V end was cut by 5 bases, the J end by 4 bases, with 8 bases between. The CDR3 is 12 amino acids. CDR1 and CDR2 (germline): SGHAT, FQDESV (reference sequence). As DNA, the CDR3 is TGTGCCAGCAGCCAGGACAGCTATGGCTACACCTTC. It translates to CASSQDSYGYTF.

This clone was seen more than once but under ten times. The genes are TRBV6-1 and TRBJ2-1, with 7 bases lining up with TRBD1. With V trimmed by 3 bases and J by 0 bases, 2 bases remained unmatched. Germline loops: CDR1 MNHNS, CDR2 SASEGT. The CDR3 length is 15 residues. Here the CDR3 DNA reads TGTGCCAGCAGTGAGGACAGGAGCTCCTACAATGAGCAGTTCTTC. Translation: CASSEDRSSYNEQFF.

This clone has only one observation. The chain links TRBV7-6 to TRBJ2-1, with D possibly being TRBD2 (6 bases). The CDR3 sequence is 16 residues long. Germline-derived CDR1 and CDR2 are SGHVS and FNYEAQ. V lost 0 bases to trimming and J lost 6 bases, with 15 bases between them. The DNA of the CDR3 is TGTGCCAGCAGCTTAGCGGTGGGCCTCGGGGGCAATGAGCAGTTCTTC. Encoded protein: CASSLAVGLGGNEQFF.

CDR3 in DNA: TGTGCCAGCAGCTTAGATCGGAGAGAGACCCAGTACTTC. This translates into CASSLDRRETQYF. The V and J genes are TRBV7-9 and TRBJ2-5; D is unclear. Germline values: CDR1 SEHNR, CDR2 FQNEAQ (reference sequence). Trimming cost V 1 base and J 4 bases, with 7 bases left between them. This CDR3 contains 13 residues.